This TCR beta chain was sequenced for a study of blood T cells in healthy people across ages. In this sample, this clonotype turned up a few times. The CDR3 extends over 15 amino acids. Germline CDR1 and CDR2: SGHNT and YYREEE (reference sequence). Trimming removed 4 bases from V and 2 bases from J; junction bases left unmatched: 6. The second PCR ran about 6 to 11 cycles with a sample-barcoded 5' primer and J-beta primers. A single record per CDR3 protein comes from TCRdb applying MiXCR to the 5' RACE reads. Counted here are around 1,800,000 distinct CDR3 sequences, roughly two fifths occurring once; the ten biggest clones make up 23%.

The chain combines TRBV5-4 with TRBJ2-7; 10 bases map to TRBD2. The source material was blood. This clonotype was sampled from a human donor in good health. In DNA, the CDR3 is TGTGCCAGCAGCAGAGATAGCGGGGGGACCTACGAGCAGTACTTC. This encodes CASSRDSGGTYEQYF.